This TCR beta chain came from a study of blood T cell repertoires in COVID-19. Overall study context: Samples taken during acute and convalescent COVID-19 were collected in the United States, Italy and Spain. PBMCs, B-cell-depleted T cells, or T cells were the source of the cDNA or gDNA that made up the material.

This study enrolled people aged 18 to 89 from around 26 US geographic areas. Methods used by the authors: Reference gene primers were amplified, and this amplification served to estimate nucleated cell counts. TCRdb's table, derived via immunoSEQ multiplex PCR, lists solely in-frame clones and lacks some. For V, J and clone size, that table is used; D and trimming come from the DNA. The table records over 350,000 clones, around 90% of them present only once. This clonotype was sampled from a young woman with acute COVID-19. Sequencing input: PBMCs or T cells enriched from blood (not recorded which).

The CDR3 DNA sequence: TGTGCCAGCAAATTGGGCGGGGGAGCCTACGAGCAGTACTTC. It codes for CASKLGGGAYEQYF. The chain joins TRBV28 to TRBJ2-7, with TRBD2 matching over 7 bases. V was clipped by 7 bases and J by 2 bases; unmatched bases: 8. CDR1 and CDR2 (germline): MDHEN, SYDVKM. CDR3 length equals 14 residues.